A selection of T cell receptor beta chains follows, all from one sample in a study of long-term antiretroviral therapy in people with HIV. Method: immunoSEQ multiplex PCR; TCRdb's copy keeps in-frame clones and lacks some. The sample records 23,000 or so clones, 80% to 85% being singletons. Sequencing used unsorted PBMCs, obtained 4.1 to 4.5 years after starting antiretroviral therapy. These receptors originate from a man aged 25 to 45 with HIV. The CDR3 runs from the conserved cysteine through the conserved F or W. A D gene is named only where the DNA matches it firmly. Size values are once, few and many counts, or a class for expanded clones, and some rows have none.

CDR3nt	CDR3aa	d_gene	abundance	len	v_gene	j_gene
TGTGCCAGCAGCTGTGGGGGCGCAGATACGCAGTATTTT	CASSCGGADTQYF	.	once	13	TRBV13	TRBJ2-3
TGTGCCAGCAGTTTAGGGCTAGCGGGAGTCGATACGCAGTATTTT	CASSLGLAGVDTQYF	TRBD2	.	15	TRBV27	TRBJ2-3
TGTGCCAGCAGCTTTCCTAGCGGGGTCACAGATACGCAGTATTTT	CASSFPSGVTDTQYF	TRBD2	.	15	TRBV7-9	TRBJ2-3
TGCGCCAGCAGCCAAGCGGGCGGGGGTGATTACAATGAGCAGTTCTTC	CASSQAGGGDYNEQFF	TRBD2	.	16	TRBV4-1	TRBJ2-1
TGTGCCAGCAGCGGACCACAGGGACTTAACTATGGCTACACCTTC	CASSGPQGLNYGYTF	.	few	15	TRBV7-8	TRBJ1-2
TGCGCCAGCAGTGCTGACAGGATACTTAGCACAGATACGCAGTATTTT	CASSADRILSTDTQYF	.	.	16	TRBV10-2	TRBJ2-3
TGTGCCAGCAGCGCCTCCGGGACAAGGGAGGAAGAGACCCAGTACTTC	CASSASGTREEETQYF	.	.	16	TRBV9	TRBJ2-5
TGTGCCAGCAGTTTCGGAATGGGACACAACGAGCAGTACTTC	CASSFGMGHNEQYF	.	.	14	TRBV27	TRBJ2-7
TGTGCCAGCAGCTTATGGGGACAGGGAATCGAAAAACTGTTTTTT	CASSLWGQGIEKLFF	TRBD1	.	15	TRBV5-8	TRBJ1-4
TGCGCCAGCAGCTTGGACGCTAGCGGAACTAATGAGCAGTTCTTC	CASSLDASGTNEQFF	TRBD2	once	15	TRBV5-1	TRBJ2-1
TGTGCCATCAGTGGCAGCAGGGGGCTAGGAGGAGGGAAGACCCAGTACTTC	CAISGSRGLGGGKTQYF	TRBD1	.	17	TRBV10-3	TRBJ2-5
TGTGCCAGCAGTGAATTGGTAAGGCATGAGCAGTTCTTC	CASSELVRHEQFF	.	once	13	TRBV6-1	TRBJ2-1
TGTGCCAGCAGCTATCGAGCAACGGACACTGAAGCTTTCTTT	CASSYRATDTEAFF	.	.	14	TRBV9	TRBJ1-1
TGCGCCAGCAGCTCGGACAGGGTCTCTGAAGCTTTCTTT	CASSSDRVSEAFF	TRBD1	.	13	TRBV5-1	TRBJ1-1
TGTGCCAGCAGGTACAGTTTCTCTGGAAACACCATATATTTT	CASRYSFSGNTIYF	.	.	14	TRBV6-6	TRBJ1-3
TGTGCCAGCAGCCGGGACAGGGCCAACGATGAGCAGTTCTTC	CASSRDRANDEQFF	TRBD1	.	14	TRBV11-3	TRBJ2-1
TGTGCCAGCAGCTCTGGGGGGCTCAGGGGCTATCTCTCAGATACGCAGTATTTT	CASSSGGLRGYLSDTQYF	.	.	18	TRBV5-5	TRBJ2-3
TGTGCTAGCGCCCCTGGAACTAGCGGGAGCTCCCTCCTCGAGCAGTACTTC	CASAPGTSGSSLLEQYF	TRBD2	.	17	TRBV12-5	TRBJ2-7
TGTGCCAGCAGTTCAAAGGGTTTTGGGGCCAACGTCCTGACTTTC	CASSSKGFGANVLTF	.	.	15	TRBV28	TRBJ2-6
TGTGCCAGCAGTTTTGGGGGACAGAACTACGAGCAGTACTTC	CASSFGGQNYEQYF	TRBD1	.	14	TRBV27	TRBJ2-7
TGTGCCAGTAGTATAGGGCTAGCGGTCGAGCAGTACTTC	CASSIGLAVEQYF	TRBD2	.	13	TRBV19	TRBJ2-7
TGTGCCAGCAGTTACTCGATAAATAGCAATCAGCCCCAGCATTTT	CASSYSINSNQPQHF	.	.	15	TRBV6-5	TRBJ1-5
TGTGCCAGCAGCCTGGGACAGGGTAACGGCTACACCTTC	CASSLGQGNGYTF	TRBD1	.	13	TRBV6-6	TRBJ1-2
TGTGCCAGCAGCCAAGAGGGAAGGGAGCAGTACTTC	CASSQEGREQYF	.	.	12	TRBV4-2	TRBJ2-7
TGTGCCAGCAGTAGAGCGGGAGATATCTACGAGCAGTACTTC	CASSRAGDIYEQYF	TRBD2	.	14	TRBV27	TRBJ2-7
TGTGCCAGCAGCTCAGACTGGGGCAGTCCCTACGAGCAGTACTTC	CASSSDWGSPYEQYF	.	.	15	TRBV7-6	TRBJ2-7
TGTGCCAGCAGCCAAGTTGTAGCGGCTCAGGGCACAGATACGCAGTATTTT	CASSQVVAAQGTDTQYF	.	.	17	TRBV4-2	TRBJ2-3
TGTGCCAACAAACACCCGAGGGGGGGCGGGTTCGAGACCCAGTACTTC	CANKHPRGGGFETQYF	.	.	16	TRBV27	TRBJ2-5
TGTGCCAGCAGTTACTCGATATCAGGGAGCACTGAAGCTTTCTTT	CASSYSISGSTEAFF	.	once	15	TRBV6-5	TRBJ1-1
TGTGCCTGGAGTGGGGACAACACTGAAGCTTTCTTT	CAWSGDNTEAFF	.	.	12	TRBV30	TRBJ1-1
TGTGCCAGCAGTTACTCGAACAGGGGGGATGTCTATGGCTACACCTTC	CASSYSNRGDVYGYTF	TRBD1	few	16	TRBV6-5	TRBJ1-2
TGTGCCAGCACCATAGGAGAAACTAATGAAAAACTGTTTTTT	CASTIGETNEKLFF	.	.	14	TRBV2	TRBJ1-4
TGTGCCAGCACCAAAAGGGAGGGGGCGCAGGGCTATGGCTACACCTTC	CASTKREGAQGYGYTF	TRBD1	.	16	TRBV27	TRBJ1-2
TGTGCCAGCAGCCAAATCGGACAGGGAGGATTAGGCACTGAAGCTTTCTTT	CASSQIGQGGLGTEAFF	TRBD1	once	17	TRBV7-9	TRBJ1-1
TGTGCCAGCAGCCCGCGACCCGCTTATGGCTACACCTTC	CASSPRPAYGYTF	.	.	13	TRBV28	TRBJ1-2
TGTGCCAGCGGGGTATTAGCGGGAGGGCCGGAAGATACGCAGTATTTT	CASGVLAGGPEDTQYF	TRBD2	.	16	TRBV27	TRBJ2-3
TGTGCCAGCTCACCAAGGGAGGAGCAGTACTTC	CASSPREEQYF	.	.	11	TRBV18	TRBJ2-7